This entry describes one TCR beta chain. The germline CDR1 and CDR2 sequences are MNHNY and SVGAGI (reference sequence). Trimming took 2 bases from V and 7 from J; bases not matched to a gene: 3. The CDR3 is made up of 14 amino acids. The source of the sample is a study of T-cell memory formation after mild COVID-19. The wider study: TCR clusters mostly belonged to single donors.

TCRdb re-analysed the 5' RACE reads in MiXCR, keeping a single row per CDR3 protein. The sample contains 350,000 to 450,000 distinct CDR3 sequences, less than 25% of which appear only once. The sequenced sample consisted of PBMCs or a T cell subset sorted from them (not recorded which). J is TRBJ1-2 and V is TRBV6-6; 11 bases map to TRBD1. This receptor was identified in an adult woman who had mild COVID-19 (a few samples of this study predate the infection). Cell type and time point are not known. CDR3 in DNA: TGTGCCAGCAGTTACATTGGGACAGGGGGTGGCTACACCTTC. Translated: CASSYIGTGGGYTF.